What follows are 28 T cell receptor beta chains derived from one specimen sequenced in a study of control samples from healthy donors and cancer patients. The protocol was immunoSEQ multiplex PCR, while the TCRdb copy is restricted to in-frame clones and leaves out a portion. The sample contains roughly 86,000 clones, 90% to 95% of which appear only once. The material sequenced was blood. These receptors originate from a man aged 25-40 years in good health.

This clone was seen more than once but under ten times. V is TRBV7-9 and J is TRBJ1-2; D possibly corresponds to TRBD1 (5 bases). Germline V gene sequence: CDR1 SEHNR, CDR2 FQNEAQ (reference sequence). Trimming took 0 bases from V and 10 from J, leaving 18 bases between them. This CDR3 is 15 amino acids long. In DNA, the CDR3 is TGTGCCAGCAGCTTAGCGAGTCCAGGGAACGATCCCTACACCTTC. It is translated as CASSLASPGNDPYTF. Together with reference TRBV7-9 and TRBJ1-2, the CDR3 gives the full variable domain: DTGVSQNPRHKITKRGQNVTFRCDPISEHNRLYWYRQTLGQGPEFLTYFQNEAQLEKSRLLSDRFSAERPKGSFSTLEIQRTEQGDSAMYLCASSLASPGNDPYTFGSGTRLTVV.

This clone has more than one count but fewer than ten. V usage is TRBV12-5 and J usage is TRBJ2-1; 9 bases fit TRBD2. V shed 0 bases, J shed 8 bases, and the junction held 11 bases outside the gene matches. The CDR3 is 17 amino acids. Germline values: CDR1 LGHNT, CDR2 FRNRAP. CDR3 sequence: CASGLVPGASGTHEQFF. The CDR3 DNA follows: TGTGCTAGTGGTTTGGTACCGGGGGCTAGCGGGACCCATGAGCAGTTCTTC.

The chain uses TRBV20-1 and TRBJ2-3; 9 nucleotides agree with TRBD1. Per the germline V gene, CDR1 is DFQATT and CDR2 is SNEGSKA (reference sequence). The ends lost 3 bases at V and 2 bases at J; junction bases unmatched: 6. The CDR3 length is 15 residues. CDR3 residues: CSASAGTGTTDTQYF. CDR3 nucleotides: TGCAGTGCTAGTGCCGGGACAGGGACCACAGATACGCAGTATTTT.

The CDR3 loop reads CASSGREGNQPQHF. The CDR3 DNA follows: TGTGCCAGCAGTGGCAGGGAGGGCAATCAGCCCCAGCATTTT. The rearrangement uses TRBV2 and TRBJ1-5; the D gene is possibly TRBD1 (5 bases). The V end was cut by 4 bases, the J end by 2 bases, with 9 bases between. CDR1 and CDR2 (germline): SNHLY, FYNNEI. The CDR3 spans 14 residues. Combining the CDR3 with reference TRBV2 and TRBJ1-5 gives the whole variable domain EPEVTQTPSHQVTQMGQEVILRCVPISNHLYFYWYRQILGQKVEFLVSFYNNEISEKSEIFDDQFSVERPDGSNFTLKIRSTKLEDSAMYFCASSGREGNQPQHFGDGTRLSIL.

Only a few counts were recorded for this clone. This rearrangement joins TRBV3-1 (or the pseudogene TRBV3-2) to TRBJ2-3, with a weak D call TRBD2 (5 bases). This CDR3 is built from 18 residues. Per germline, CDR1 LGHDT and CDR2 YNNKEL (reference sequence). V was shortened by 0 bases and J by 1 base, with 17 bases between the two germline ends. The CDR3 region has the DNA TGTGCCAGCAGCCAAGACTGGGGAGCGGCGCGGGGCACAGATACGCAGTATTTT. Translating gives CASSQDWGAARGTDTQYF.

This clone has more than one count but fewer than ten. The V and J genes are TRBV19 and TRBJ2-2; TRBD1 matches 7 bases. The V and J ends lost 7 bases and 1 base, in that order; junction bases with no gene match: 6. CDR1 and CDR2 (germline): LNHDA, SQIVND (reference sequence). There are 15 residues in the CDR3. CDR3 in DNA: TGTGCCAGTATAAGAGGGACAGTGAACACCGGGGAGCTGTTTTTT. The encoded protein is CASIRGTVNTGELFF.

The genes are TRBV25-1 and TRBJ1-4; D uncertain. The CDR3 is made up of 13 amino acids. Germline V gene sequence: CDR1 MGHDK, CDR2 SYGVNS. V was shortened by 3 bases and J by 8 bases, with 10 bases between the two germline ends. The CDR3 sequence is CASSDPGREKLFF. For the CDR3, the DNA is TGTGCCAGCAGTGACCCTGGAAGGGAAAAACTGTTTTTT.

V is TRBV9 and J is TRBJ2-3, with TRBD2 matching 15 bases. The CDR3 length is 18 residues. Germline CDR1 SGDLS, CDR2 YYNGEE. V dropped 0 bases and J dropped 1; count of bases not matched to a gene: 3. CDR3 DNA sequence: TGTGCCAGCAGCGTAGGGACTAGCGGGGGGGCCCGCACAGATACGCAGTATTTT. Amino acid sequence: CASSVGTSGGARTDTQYF.

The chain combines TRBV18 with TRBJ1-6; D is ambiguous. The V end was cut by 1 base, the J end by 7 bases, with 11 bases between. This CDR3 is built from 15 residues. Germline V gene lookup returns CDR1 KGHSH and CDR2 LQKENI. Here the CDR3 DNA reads TGTGCCAGCTCACCACAGGACGGCCTAAATTCACCCCTCCACTTT. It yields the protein CASSPQDGLNSPLHF.

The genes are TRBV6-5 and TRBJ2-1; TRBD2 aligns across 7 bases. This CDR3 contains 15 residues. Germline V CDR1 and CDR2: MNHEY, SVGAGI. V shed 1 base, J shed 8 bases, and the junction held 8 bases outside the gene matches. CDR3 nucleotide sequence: TGTGCCAGCAGTTACTTTTCTAGCGGACTTGATGAGCAGTTCTTC. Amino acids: CASSYFSSGLDEQFF.

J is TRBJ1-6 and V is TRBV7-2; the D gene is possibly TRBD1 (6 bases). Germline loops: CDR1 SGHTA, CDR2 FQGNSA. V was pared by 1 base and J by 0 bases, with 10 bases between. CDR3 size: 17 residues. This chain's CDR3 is CASSLEGGGSYNSPLHF. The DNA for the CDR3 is TGTGCCAGCAGCTTAGAGGGAGGGGGCTCCTATAATTCACCCCTCCACTTT.

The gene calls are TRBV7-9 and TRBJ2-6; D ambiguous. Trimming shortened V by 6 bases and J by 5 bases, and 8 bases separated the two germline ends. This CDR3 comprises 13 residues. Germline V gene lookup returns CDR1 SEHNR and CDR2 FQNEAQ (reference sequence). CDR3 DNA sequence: TGTGCCAGCAGTCCGAACCGGGCCAACGTCCTGACTTTC. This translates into CASSPNRANVLTF.

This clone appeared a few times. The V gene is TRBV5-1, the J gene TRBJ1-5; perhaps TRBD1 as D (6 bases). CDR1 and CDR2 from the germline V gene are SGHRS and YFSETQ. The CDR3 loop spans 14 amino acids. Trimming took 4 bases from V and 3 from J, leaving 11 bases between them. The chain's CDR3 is CASSLTGPNQPQHF. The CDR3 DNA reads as TGCGCCAGCAGCCTTACAGGGCCCAATCAGCCCCAGCATTTT.

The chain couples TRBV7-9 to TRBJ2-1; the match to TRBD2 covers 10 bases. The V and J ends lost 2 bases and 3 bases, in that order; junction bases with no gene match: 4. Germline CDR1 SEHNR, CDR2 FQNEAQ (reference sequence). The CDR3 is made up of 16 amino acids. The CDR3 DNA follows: TGTGCCAGCAGCTTATTCGCTAGCGGGAGCTACAATGAGCAGTTCTTC. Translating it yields CASSLFASGSYNEQFF.

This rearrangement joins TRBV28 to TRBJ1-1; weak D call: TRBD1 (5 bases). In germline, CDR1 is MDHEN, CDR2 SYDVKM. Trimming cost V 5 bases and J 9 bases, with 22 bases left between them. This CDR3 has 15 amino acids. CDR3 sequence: CASSIGTARLGKAFF. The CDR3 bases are TGTGCCAGCAGTATCGGGACCGCCAGGCTGGGAAAAGCTTTCTTT.

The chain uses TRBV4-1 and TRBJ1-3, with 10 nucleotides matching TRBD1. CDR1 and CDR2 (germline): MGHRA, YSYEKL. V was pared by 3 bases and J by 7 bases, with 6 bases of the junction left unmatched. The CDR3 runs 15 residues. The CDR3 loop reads CASSHTGTGENTIYF. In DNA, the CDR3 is TGCGCCAGCAGCCATACCGGGACAGGGGAGAACACCATATATTTT.

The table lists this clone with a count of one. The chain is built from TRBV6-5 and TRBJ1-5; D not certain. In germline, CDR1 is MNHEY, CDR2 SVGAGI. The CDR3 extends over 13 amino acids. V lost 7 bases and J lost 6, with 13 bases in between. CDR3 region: CASKRTGFQPQHF. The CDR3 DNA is TGTGCCAGCAAGCGGACGGGATTTCAGCCCCAGCATTTT.

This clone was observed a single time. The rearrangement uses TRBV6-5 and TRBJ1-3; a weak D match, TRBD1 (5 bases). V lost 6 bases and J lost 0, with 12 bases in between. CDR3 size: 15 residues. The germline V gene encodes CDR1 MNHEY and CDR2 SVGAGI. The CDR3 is CASSRGTDSGNTIYF. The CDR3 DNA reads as TGTGCCAGCAGCCGAGGGACGGACTCTGGAAACACCATATATTTT.

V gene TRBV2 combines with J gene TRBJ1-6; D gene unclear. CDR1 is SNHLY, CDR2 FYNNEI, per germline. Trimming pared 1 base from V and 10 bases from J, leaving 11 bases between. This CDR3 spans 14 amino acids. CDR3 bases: TGTGCCAGCAGTGAAGGGCTCCGGAGCTCACCCCTCCACTTT. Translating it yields CASSEGLRSSPLHF.

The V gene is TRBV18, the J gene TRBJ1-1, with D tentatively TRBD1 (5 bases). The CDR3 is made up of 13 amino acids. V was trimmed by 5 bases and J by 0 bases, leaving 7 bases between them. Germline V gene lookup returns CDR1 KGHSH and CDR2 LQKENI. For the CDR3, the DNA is TGTGCCAGCTCAGAGGGGATGAACACTGAAGCTTTCTTT. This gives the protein CASSEGMNTEAFF.

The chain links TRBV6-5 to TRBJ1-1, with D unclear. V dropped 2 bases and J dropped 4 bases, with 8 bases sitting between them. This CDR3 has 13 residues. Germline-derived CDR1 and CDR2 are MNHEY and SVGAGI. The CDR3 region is CASSYGVATEAFF. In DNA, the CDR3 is TGTGCCAGCAGTTACGGGGTGGCCACTGAAGCTTTCTTT.

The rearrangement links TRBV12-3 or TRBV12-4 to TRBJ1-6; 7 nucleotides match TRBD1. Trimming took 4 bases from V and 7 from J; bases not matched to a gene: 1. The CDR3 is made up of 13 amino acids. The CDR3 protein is CASSWDRNSPLHF. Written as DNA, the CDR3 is TGTGCCAGCAGTTGGGACAGAAATTCACCCCTCCACTTT.

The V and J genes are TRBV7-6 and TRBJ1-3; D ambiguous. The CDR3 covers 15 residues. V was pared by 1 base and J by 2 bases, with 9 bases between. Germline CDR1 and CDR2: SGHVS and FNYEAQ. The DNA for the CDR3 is TGTGCCAGCAGCTTAGATCACTCCCCTGGAAACACCATATATTTT. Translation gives CASSLDHSPGNTIYF.

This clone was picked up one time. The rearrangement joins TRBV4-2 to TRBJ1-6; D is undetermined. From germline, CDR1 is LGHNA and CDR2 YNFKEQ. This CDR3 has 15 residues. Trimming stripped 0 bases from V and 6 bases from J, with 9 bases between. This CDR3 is CASSQEWGSNSPLHF. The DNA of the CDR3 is TGTGCCAGCAGCCAAGAGTGGGGTAGTAATTCACCCCTCCACTTT.

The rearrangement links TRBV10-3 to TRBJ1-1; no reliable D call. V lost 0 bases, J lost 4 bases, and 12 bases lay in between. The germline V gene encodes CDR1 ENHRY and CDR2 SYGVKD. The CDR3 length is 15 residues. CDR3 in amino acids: CAISESTAGTTEAFF. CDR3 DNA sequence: TGTGCCATCAGTGAGTCGACCGCGGGCACCACTGAAGCTTTCTTT.

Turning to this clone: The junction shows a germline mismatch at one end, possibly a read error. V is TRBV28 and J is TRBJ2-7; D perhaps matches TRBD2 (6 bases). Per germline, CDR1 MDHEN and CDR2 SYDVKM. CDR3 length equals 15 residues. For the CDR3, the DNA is TGTGCCAGCAGTACCGAAACCCTCGGGGGTCGGAGCGCCAACTTC. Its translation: CASSTETLGGRSANF.

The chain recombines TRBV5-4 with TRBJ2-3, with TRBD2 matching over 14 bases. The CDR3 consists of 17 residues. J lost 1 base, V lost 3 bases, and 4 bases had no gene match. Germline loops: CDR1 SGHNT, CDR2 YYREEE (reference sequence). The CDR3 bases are TGTGCCAGCAGCTACGGGACTAGCGGGAGTGGCACAGATACGCAGTATTTT. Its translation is CASSYGTSGSGTDTQYF.

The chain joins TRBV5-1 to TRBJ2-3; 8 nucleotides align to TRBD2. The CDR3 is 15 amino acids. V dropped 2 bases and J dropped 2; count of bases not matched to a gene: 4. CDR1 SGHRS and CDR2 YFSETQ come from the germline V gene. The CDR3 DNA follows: TGCGCCAGCAGCTTAAGCGGGAGAGACACAGATACGCAGTATTTT. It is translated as CASSLSGRDTDTQYF.